The source of this T cell receptor (beta chain) is a study of blood T cell repertoires in COVID-19. Study context: T cells, B-cell-depleted T cells, or PBMCs provided the cDNA or gDNA that served as material.

Using immunoSEQ multiplex PCR, the repertoire was profiled, and TCRdb retains in-frame clones only, with some absent. The table has 130,000 to 150,000 clones, about four fifths seen once. Source material: peripheral blood. The TCR sequence derives from a man in his 70s who had recovered from COVID-19.

CDR3 sequence: CASSVGRLSSYEQYF. The CDR3 coding sequence is TGTGCCAGCAGTGTGGGCCGCCTCAGCTCCTACGAGCAGTACTTC. The chain is built from TRBV2 and TRBJ2-7; D unclear. V was cut by 4 bases and J by 0 bases, with 13 bases left in between. CDR1 is SNHLY and CDR2 is FYNNEI in the germline V gene. The CDR3 totals 15 residues.